The TCR beta chain described here comes from a study of blood T cell repertoires in COVID-19. Looking at the study overall: Samples came from the United States, Italy and Spain, spanning acute and convalescent COVID-19.

The CDR3 has 15 amino acids. The germline CDR1 and CDR2 sequences are KGHSH and LQKENI. The germline V and J ends were trimmed by 6 bases and 4 bases, with 18 bases remaining between them. This clone was counted a few times. Original methodology: Amplification of reference gene primers provided the estimated nucleated cell counts. Assay used: immunoSEQ multiplex PCR; TCRdb lists only in-frame clones, some missing. Clone size and the V and J calls come from that table; the DNA yielded D and trimming. The sample records 75,000 to 90,000 clones, under 80% being singletons. This TCR came from a man between 60 and 70 years old with COVID-19, enrolled during active disease. J is TRBJ1-2 and V is TRBV18; tentatively, D is TRBD1 (6 bases). The sequenced sample was peripheral blood. CDR3 residues: CASSPHRDPTYGYTF. For the CDR3, the DNA is TGTGCCAGCTCCCCCCACAGGGACCCGACCTATGGCTACACCTTC.